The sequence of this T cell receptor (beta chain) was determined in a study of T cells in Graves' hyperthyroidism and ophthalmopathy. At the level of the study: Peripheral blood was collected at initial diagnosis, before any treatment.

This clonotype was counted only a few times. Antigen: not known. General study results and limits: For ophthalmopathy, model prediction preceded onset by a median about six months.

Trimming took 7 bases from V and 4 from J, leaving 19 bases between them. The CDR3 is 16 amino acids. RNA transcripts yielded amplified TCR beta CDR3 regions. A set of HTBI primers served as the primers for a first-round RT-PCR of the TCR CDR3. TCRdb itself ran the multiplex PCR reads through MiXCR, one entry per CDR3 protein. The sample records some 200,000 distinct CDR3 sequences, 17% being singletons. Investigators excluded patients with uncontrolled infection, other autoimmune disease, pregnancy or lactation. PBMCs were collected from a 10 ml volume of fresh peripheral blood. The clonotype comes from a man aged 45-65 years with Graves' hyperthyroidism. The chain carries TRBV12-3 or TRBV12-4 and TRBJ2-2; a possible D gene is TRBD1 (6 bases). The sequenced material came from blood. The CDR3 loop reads CASIKLVQGPTGELFF. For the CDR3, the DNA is TGTGCCAGCATCAAGCTTGTACAGGGACCCACCGGGGAGCTGTTTTTT.